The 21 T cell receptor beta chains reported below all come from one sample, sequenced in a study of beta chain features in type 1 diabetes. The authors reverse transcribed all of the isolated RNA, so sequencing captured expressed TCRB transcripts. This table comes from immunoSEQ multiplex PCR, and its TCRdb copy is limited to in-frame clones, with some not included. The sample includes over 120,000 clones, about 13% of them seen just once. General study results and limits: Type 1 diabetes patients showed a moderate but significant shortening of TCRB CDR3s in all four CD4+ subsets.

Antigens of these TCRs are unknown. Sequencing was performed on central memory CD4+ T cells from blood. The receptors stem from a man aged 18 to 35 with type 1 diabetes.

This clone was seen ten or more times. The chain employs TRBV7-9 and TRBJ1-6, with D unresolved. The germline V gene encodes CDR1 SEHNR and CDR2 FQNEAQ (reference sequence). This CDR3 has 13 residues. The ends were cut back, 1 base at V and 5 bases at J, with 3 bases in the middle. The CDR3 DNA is TGTGCCAGCAGCTTAGTAAATAATTCACCCCTCCACTTT. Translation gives CASSLVNNSPLHF.

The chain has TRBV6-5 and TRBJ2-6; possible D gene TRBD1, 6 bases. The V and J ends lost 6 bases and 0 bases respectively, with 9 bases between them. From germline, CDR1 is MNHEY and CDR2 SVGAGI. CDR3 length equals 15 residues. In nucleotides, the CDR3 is TGTGCCAGCAGAGAGGACAGCTCTGGGGCCAACGTCCTGACTTTC. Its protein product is CASREDSSGANVLTF.

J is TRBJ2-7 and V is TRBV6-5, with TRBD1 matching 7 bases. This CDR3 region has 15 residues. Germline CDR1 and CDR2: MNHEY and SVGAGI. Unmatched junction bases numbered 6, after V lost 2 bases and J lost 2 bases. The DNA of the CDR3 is TGTGCCAGCAGTTACGATGGGACAGACGCCTACGAGCAGTACTTC. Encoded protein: CASSYDGTDAYEQYF.

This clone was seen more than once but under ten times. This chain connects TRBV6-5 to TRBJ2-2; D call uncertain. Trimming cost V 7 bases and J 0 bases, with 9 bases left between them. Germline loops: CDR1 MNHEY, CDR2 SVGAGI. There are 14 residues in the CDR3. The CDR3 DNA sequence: TGTGCCAGCACGGTCAGGACGAACACCGGGGAGCTGTTTTTT. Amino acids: CASTVRTNTGELFF.

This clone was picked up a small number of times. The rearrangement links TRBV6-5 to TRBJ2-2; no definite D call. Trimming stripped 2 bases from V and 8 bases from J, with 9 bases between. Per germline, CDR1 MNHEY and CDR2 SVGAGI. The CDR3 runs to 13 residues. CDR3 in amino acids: CASSYGRSGELFF. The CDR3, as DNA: TGTGCCAGCAGTTACGGCCGAAGTGGGGAGCTGTTTTTT.

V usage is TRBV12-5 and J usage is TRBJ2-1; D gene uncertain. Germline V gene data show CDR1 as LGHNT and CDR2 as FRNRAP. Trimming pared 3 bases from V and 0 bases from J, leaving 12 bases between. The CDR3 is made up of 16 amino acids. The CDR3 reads CASGFVRTNSYNEQFF. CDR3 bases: TGTGCTAGTGGTTTTGTCAGGACCAACTCCTACAATGAGCAGTTCTTC.

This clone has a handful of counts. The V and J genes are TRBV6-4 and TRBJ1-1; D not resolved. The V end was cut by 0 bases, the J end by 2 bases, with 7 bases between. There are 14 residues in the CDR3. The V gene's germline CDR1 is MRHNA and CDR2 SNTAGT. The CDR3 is CASSDSSGNTEAFF. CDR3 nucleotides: TGTGCCAGCAGTGACTCGAGTGGAAACACTGAAGCTTTCTTT.

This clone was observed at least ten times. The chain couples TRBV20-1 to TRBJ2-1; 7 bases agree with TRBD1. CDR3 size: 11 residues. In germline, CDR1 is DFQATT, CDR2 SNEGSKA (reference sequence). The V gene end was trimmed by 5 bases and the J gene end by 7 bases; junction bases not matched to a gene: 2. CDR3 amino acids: CSALDRNEQFF. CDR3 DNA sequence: TGCAGTGCTTTGGACAGGAATGAGCAGTTCTTC.

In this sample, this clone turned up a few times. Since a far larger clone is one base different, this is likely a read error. The CDR3 loop reads CASSEVSSGETQYF. CDR3 DNA: TGTGCCAGCAGCGAGGTGTCCTCGGGGGAGACCCAGTACTTC. This chain links TRBV2 with TRBJ2-5, with D tentatively TRBD2 (5 bases). The germline V gene has CDR1 SNHLY and CDR2 FYNNEI. Deletions cut 6 bases from V and 5 bases from J, with 16 bases between. CDR3 length equals 14 residues. Full variable domain (rest looked up from reference TRBV2 and TRBJ2-5): EPEVTQTPSHQVTQMGQEVILRCVPISNHLYFYWYRQILGQKVEFLVSFYNNEISEKSEIFDDQFSVERPDGSNFTLKIRSTKLEDSAMYFCASSEVSSGETQYFGPGTRLLVL.

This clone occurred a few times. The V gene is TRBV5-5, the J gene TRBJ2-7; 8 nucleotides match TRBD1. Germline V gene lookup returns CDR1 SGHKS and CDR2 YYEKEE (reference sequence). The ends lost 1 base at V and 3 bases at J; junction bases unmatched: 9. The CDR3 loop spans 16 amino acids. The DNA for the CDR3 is TGTGCCAGCAGCTTGAGCGTGCAGGGGGCGAGCTACGAGCAGTACTTC. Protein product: CASSLSVQGASYEQYF.

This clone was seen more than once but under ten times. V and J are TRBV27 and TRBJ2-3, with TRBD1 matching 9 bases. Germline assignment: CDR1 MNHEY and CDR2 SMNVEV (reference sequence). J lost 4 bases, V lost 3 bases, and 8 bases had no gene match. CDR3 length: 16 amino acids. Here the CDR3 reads CASSFTGQGIADTQYF. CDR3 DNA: TGTGCCAGCAGTTTTACGGGACAGGGTATAGCAGATACGCAGTATTTT.

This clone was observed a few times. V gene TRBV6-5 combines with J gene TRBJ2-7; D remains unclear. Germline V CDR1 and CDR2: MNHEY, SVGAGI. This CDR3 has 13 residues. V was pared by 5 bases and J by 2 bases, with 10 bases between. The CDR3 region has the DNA TGTGCCAGCAGTCCCGGATGGACCTACGAGCAGTACTTC. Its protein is CASSPGWTYEQYF.

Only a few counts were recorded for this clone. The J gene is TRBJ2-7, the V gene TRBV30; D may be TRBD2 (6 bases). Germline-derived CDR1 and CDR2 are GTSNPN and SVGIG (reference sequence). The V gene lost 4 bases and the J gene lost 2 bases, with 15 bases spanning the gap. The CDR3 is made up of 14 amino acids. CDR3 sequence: CAWKQGGVTYEQYF. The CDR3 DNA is TGTGCCTGGAAGCAGGGCGGGGTCACCTACGAGCAGTACTTC.

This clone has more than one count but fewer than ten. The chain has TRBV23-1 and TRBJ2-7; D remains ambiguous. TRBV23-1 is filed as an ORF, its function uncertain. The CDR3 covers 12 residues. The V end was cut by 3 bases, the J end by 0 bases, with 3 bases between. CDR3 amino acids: CASSHYSYEQYF. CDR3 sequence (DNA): TGCGCCAGCAGTCATTACTCCTACGAGCAGTACTTC.

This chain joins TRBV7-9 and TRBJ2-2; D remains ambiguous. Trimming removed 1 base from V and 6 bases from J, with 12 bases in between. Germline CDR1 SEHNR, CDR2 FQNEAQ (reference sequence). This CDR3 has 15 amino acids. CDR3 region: CASSLGTTSAGELFF. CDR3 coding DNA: TGTGCCAGCAGCTTAGGGACGACAAGCGCCGGGGAGCTGTTTTTT.

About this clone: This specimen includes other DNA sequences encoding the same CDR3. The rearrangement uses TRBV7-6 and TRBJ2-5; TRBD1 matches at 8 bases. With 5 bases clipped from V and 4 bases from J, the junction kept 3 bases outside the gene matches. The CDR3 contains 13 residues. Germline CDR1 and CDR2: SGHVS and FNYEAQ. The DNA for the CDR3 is TGTGCCAGCAGCCCAGGACAGGGAGAGACCCAGTACTTC. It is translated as CASSPGQGETQYF.

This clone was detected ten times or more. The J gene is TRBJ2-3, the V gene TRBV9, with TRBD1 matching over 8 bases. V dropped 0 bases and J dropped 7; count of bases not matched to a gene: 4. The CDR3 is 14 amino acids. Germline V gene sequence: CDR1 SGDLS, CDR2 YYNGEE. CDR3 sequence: CASSVATGANTQYF. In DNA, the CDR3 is TGTGCCAGCAGCGTAGCGACAGGGGCTAATACGCAGTATTTT.

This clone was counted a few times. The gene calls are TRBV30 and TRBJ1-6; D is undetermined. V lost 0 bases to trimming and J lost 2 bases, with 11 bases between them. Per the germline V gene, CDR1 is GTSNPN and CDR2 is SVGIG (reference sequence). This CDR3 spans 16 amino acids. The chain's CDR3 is CAWSVRRGTYNSPLHF. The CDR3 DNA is TGTGCCTGGAGTGTACGGCGGGGAACCTATAATTCACCCCTCCACTTT.

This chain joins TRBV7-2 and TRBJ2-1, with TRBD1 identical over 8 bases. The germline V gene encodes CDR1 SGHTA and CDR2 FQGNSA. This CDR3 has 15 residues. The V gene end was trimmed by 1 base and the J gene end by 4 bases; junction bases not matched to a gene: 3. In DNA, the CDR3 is TGTGCCAGCAGCTTAGGACAGGGGCCATACAATGAGCAGTTCTTC. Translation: CASSLGQGPYNEQFF.

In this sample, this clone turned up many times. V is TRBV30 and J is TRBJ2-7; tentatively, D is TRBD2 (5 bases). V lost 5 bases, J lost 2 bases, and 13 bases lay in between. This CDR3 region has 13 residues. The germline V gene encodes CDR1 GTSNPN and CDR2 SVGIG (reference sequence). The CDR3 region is CAWGPWGAYEQYF. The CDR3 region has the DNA TGTGCCTGGGGACCGTGGGGAGCCTACGAGCAGTACTTC.

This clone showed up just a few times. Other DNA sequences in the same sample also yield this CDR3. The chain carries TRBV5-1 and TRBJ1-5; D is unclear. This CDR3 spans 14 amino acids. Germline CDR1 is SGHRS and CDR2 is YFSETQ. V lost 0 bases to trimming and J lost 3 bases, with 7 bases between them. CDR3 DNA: TGCGCCAGCAGCTTGGAGGGAAACAATCAGCCCCAGCATTTT. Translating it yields CASSLEGNNQPQHF.